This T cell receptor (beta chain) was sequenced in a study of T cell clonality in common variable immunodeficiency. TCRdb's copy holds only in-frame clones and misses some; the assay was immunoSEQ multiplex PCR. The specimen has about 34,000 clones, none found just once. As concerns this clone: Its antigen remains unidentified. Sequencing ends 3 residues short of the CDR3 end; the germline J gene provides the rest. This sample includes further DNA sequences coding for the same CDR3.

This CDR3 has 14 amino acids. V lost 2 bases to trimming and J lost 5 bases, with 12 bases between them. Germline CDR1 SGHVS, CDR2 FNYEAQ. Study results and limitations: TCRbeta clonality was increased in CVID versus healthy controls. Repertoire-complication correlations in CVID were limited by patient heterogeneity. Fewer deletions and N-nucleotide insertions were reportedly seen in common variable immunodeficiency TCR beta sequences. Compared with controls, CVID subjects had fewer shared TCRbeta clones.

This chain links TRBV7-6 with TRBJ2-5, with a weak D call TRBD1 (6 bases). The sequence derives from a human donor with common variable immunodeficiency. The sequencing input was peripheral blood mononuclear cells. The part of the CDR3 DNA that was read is TGTGCCAGCAGCTTAAGCAGGGGTCGGGAGACC. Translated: CASSLSRGRET. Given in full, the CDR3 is CASSLSRGRETQYF.